The entry below describes one T cell receptor (beta chain). Antigen: not known. This may be a read error: a much more frequent sequence differs by one nucleotide. The source of the sample is a study of neurological immune-mediated disorders. At the level of the study: Among the roughly 35 patients with multiple sclerosis, 31 were relapsing-remitting, while 3 were secondary progressive.

cDNA was made by 5'RACE with 10-nucleotide random UMIs. TCRdb reprocessed the 5' RACE reads via MiXCR and lists one record per CDR3 protein. Counted here are about 25,000 distinct CDR3 sequences, 2.5% to 4% occurring once; the ten biggest clones make up 6% to 9%. Broader study findings: For the multiple sclerosis repertoire cluster, no association with any clinical or MRI feature was found.

Sequenced sample: PBMCs. The sequence came from a woman aged 25 to 45 with multiple sclerosis.

The CDR3, as DNA: TGTGCCAGCAGCCAAGAAAGGGCAACGGGTAACACCATATATTTT. This encodes CASSQERATGNTIYF. The V gene is TRBV4-2, the J gene TRBJ1-3, with D hard to call. This CDR3 spans 15 amino acids. The V end was cut by 0 bases, the J end by 7 bases, with 13 bases between. Germline CDR1 reads LGHNA; CDR2 reads YNFKEQ.